This TCR beta chain appears in the sequencing data of a study of blood T cells in healthy people across ages. This clonotype has only a few counts. Its antigen is currently unknown. Study-level points and caveats: A roughly linear fall in TCR beta diversity per million T cells was seen with increasing age.

Germline V gives CDR1 MGHRA, CDR2 YSYEKL. V lost 2 bases, J lost 6 bases, and 8 bases stayed unmatched. This CDR3 contains 16 residues. The use of a sample-barcoded 5' primer and a J-beta primer mix characterized a second PCR of roughly 7 to 11 cycles. A template-switch adaptor that had 12 random nucleotides put a tag on each cDNA molecule. TCRdb analysed the 5' RACE reads with MiXCR anew, one entry per CDR3 protein. The sample has 800,000 to 950,000 distinct CDR3 sequences, about 37% seen once. Healthy Caucasians from Russia aged about 6 to 90 served as donors. The gene calls are TRBV4-1 and TRBJ2-1; 9 bases fit TRBD1. Sample: blood. The sequence was collected from a man in his late teens or twenties in good health. Here the CDR3 DNA reads TGCGCCAGCAGCCAACCGGGACAGGGACTTCGCAATGAGCAGTTCTTC. It encodes CASSQPGQGLRNEQFF.